A selection of T cell receptor beta chains follows, all from one sample in a study of T cells in Graves' hyperthyroidism and ophthalmopathy. TCRdb called the multiplex PCR reads again in MiXCR, with one record for every CDR3 protein. The sample lists fewer than 450,000 distinct CDR3 sequences, roughly 17% occurring once. The sample comprised blood. These receptors all come from a woman in her 30s with Graves' hyperthyroidism that later progressed to Graves' ophthalmopathy. Each CDR3 is given with its conserved first and last residue. Fields, in order: J gene, V gene, clone size, D gene, CDR3 DNA, CDR3 protein. D genes are given only for firm matches. Expanded clones get a size class; other rows say once, few or many, or leave the size out.

j_gene: TRBJ2-1
v_gene: TRBV7-9
abundance: many
d_gene: TRBD1
CDR3nt: TGTGCCAGCAGCTTAGGACAGGGGTTTAACGATGAGCAGTTCTTC
CDR3aa: CASSLGQGFNDEQFF

j_gene: TRBJ2-7
v_gene: TRBV11-1
abundance: -
d_gene: -
CDR3nt: TGTGCCAGCAGCCCGGAAGCTCCGACTCTCTCCTACGAGCAGTACTTC
CDR3aa: CASSPEAPTLSYEQYF

j_gene: TRBJ1-1
v_gene: TRBV5-1
abundance: once
d_gene: -
CDR3nt: TGCGCCAGCAAAATCGATGAGAACACTGAAGCTTTCTTT
CDR3aa: CASKIDENTEAFF

j_gene: TRBJ1-1
v_gene: TRBV13
abundance: -
d_gene: TRBD1
CDR3nt: TGTGCCAGCGAGTCAGGGACAGCTGGGCAAGCTTTCTTT
CDR3aa: CASESGTAGQAFF

j_gene: TRBJ1-2
v_gene: TRBV5-8
abundance: -
d_gene: TRBD1
CDR3nt: TGTGCCAGCAGCTTGGGACAGGGGGGAGCTAACTATGGCTACACCTTC
CDR3aa: CASSLGQGGANYGYTF

j_gene: TRBJ2-1
v_gene: TRBV7-9
abundance: many
d_gene: TRBD1
CDR3nt: TGTGCCAGCAGCTCCGGTCGGACAGGGAACTCCTACAATGAGCAGTTCTTC
CDR3aa: CASSSGRTGNSYNEQFF

j_gene: TRBJ2-2
v_gene: TRBV5-1
abundance: -
d_gene: -
CDR3nt: TGCGCCAGCAGCTTGGCCGGAGGAGACAGCCAGAACACCGGGGAGCTGTTTTTT
CDR3aa: CASSLAGGDSQNTGELFF

j_gene: TRBJ1-1
v_gene: TRBV15
abundance: many
d_gene: -
CDR3nt: TGTGCCACCAGCCGTCCTAACACTGAAGCTTTCTTT
CDR3aa: CATSRPNTEAFF

j_gene: TRBJ2-6
v_gene: TRBV7-9
abundance: -
d_gene: -
CDR3nt: TGTGCCAGCAGCTTAATGGGGGTTGGGGCCAACGTCCTGACTTTC
CDR3aa: CASSLMGVGANVLTF

j_gene: TRBJ2-2
v_gene: TRBV20-1
abundance: many
d_gene: TRBD1
CDR3nt: TGCAGTGCTAGTTACCGGGACAGGGGTATCACCGGGGAGCTGTTTTTT
CDR3aa: CSASYRDRGITGELFF

j_gene: TRBJ1-1
v_gene: TRBV29-1
abundance: few
d_gene: -
CDR3nt: TGCAGCGTGGACACCGGGACGGCCACTGAAGCTTTCTTT
CDR3aa: CSVDTGTATEAFF

j_gene: TRBJ2-7
v_gene: TRBV2
abundance: many
d_gene: TRBD2
CDR3nt: TGTGCCAGCAGTACCGCTAGCGGGACGTTCTACGAGCAGTACTTC
CDR3aa: CASSTASGTFYEQYF

j_gene: TRBJ1-1
v_gene: TRBV19
abundance: many
d_gene: -
CDR3nt: TGTGCCAGTAGTATTCGGGGCAGCCCGAACACTGAAGCTTTCTTT
CDR3aa: CASSIRGSPNTEAFF

j_gene: TRBJ1-2
v_gene: TRBV4-1
abundance: -
d_gene: -
CDR3nt: TGCGCCAGCAGCCAAGATCCCCGGGTTTCTTGGGGCTACACCTTC
CDR3aa: CASSQDPRVSWGYTF

j_gene: TRBJ2-7
v_gene: TRBV2
abundance: -
d_gene: -
CDR3nt: TGTGCCAGTATGGATTCCGCGAACTACGAGCAGTACTTC
CDR3aa: CASMDSANYEQYF

j_gene: TRBJ2-7
v_gene: TRBV20-1
abundance: many
d_gene: TRBD1
CDR3nt: TGCAGTGCGACAAGGGACAGGGGGGATTCGGAGCAGTACTTC
CDR3aa: CSATRDRGDSEQYF

j_gene: TRBJ1-5
v_gene: TRBV4-1
abundance: once
d_gene: -
CDR3nt: TGCGCCAGCAGCCAAGCAGGGGATCAGCCCCAGCATTTT
CDR3aa: CASSQAGDQPQHF

j_gene: TRBJ2-3
v_gene: TRBV20-1
abundance: many
d_gene: TRBD1
CDR3nt: TGCAGTGCTTTGACAGGGGGCACAGATACGCAGTATTTT
CDR3aa: CSALTGGTDTQYF

j_gene: TRBJ2-1
v_gene: TRBV20-1
abundance: few
d_gene: TRBD1
CDR3nt: TGCAGTGCTGGGGACAGGGGCCATGAGCAGTTCTTC
CDR3aa: CSAGDRGHEQFF

j_gene: TRBJ2-4
v_gene: TRBV11-2
abundance: many
d_gene: -
CDR3nt: TGTGCCAGCAGCTTCTCGGGTCACAGAAACATTCAGTACTTC
CDR3aa: CASSFSGHRNIQYF

j_gene: TRBJ2-5
v_gene: TRBV29-1
abundance: -
d_gene: -
CDR3nt: TGCAGCGTTGGAAAGTCCGTTAAAGAGACCCAGTACTTC
CDR3aa: CSVGKSVKETQYF

j_gene: TRBJ2-7
v_gene: TRBV18
abundance: -
d_gene: -
CDR3nt: TGTGCCAGCTCACGGCTGAGCTCCAAGCAGTACTTC
CDR3aa: CASSRLSSKQYF